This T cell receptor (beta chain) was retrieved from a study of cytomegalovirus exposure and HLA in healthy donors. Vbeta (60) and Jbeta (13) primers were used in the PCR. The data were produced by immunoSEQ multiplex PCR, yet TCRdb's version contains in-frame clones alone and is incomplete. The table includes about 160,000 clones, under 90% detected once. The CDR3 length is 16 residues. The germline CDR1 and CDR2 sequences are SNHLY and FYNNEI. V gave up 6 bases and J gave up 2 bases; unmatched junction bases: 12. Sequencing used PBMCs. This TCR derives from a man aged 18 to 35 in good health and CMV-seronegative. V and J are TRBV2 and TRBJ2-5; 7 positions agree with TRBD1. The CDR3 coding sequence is TGTGCCAGCAGGACAGGGACAGCTGGAATACAAGAGACCCAGTACTTC. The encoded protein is CASRTGTAGIQETQYF.